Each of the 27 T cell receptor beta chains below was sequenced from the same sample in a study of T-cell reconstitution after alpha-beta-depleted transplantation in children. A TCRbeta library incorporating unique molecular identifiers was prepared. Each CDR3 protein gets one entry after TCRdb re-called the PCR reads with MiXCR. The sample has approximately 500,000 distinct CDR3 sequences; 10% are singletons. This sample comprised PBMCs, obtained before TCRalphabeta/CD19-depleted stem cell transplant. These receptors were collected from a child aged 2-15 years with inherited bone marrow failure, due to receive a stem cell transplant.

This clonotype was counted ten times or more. CDR3 sequence: CASSKAPNRVVTEAFF. For the CDR3, the DNA is TGTGCCAGCAGCAAAGCCCCTAACAGGGTCGTCACTGAAGCTTTCTTT. The genes are TRBV21-1 and TRBJ1-1; the table gives TRBD1 as D, unverified against the DNA. TRBV21-1 is annotated as a pseudogene. CDR3 length: 16 residues.

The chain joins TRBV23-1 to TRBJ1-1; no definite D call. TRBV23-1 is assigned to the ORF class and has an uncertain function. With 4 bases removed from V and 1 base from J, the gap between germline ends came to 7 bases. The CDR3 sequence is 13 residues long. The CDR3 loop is CASSPETNTEAFF. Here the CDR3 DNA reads TGCGCCAGCAGTCCAGAAACGAACACTGAAGCTTTCTTT.

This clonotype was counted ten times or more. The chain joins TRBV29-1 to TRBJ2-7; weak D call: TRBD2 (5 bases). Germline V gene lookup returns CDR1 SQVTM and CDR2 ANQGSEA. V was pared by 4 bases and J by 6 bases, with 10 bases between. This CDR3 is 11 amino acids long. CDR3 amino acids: CSVGGLLEQYF. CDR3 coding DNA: TGCAGCGTTGGAGGGTTGCTCGAGCAGTACTTC.

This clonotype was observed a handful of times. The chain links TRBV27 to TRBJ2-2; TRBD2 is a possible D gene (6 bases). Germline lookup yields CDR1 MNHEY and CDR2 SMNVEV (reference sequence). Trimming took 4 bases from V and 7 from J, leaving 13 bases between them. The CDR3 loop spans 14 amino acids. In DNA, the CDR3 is TGTGCCAGCAGTTACGGAGGGCAGCGCGGGGAGCTGTTTTTT. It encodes CASSYGGQRGELFF.

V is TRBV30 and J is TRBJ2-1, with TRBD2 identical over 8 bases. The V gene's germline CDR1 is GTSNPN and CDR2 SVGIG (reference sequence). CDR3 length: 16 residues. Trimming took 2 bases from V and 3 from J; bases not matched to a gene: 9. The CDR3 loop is CAWSWAAGVVYNEQFF. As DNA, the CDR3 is TGTGCCTGGAGTTGGGCAGCGGGGGTAGTCTACAATGAGCAGTTCTTC.

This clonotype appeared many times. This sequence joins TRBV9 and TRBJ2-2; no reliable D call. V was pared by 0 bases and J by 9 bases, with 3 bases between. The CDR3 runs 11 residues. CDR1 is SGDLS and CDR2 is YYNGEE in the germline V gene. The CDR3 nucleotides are TGTGCCAGCAGCGTAGACCGGGAGCTGTTTTTT. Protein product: CASSVDRELFF.

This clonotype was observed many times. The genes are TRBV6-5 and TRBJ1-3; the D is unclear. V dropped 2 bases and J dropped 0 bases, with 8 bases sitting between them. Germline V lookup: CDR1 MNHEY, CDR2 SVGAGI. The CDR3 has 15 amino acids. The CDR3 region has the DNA TGTGCCAGCAGTTACAGCAGTGGCTCTGGAAACACCATATATTTT. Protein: CASSYSSGSGNTIYF.

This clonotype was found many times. Here the CDR3 DNA reads TGTGCCAGCAGCCGTCGCCAGAAAAACATTCAGTACTTC. Its protein product is CASSRRQKNIQYF. V and J are TRBV28 and TRBJ2-4; D call uncertain. CDR1 and CDR2 (germline): MDHEN, SYDVKM. Between the trimmed V and J ends, which lost 6 bases and 4 bases, there was a span of 10 bases. The CDR3 totals 13 residues.

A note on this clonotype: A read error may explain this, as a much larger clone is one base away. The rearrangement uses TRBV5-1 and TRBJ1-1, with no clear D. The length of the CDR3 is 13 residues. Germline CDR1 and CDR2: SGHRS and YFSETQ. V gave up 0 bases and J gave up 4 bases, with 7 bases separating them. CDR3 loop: CASSLGITTEAFF. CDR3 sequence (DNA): TGCGCCAGCAGCTTGGGGATAACCACTGAAGCTTTCTTT.

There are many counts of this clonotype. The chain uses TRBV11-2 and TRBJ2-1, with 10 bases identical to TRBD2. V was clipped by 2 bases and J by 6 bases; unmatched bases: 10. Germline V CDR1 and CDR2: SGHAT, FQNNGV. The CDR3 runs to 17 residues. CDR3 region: CASSLQLAGFGGNEQFF. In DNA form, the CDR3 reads TGTGCCAGCAGCTTACAACTAGCGGGATTTGGGGGCAATGAGCAGTTCTTC.

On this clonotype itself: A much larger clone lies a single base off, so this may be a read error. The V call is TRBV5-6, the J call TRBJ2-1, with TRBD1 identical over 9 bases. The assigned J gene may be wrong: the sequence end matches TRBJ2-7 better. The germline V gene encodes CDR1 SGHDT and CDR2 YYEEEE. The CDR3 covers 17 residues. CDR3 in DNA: TGTGCCAGCAGCCGACTGGGACAGGGAAGGGATAACAATGAGCAGTACTTC. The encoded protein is CASSRLGQGRDNNEQYF.

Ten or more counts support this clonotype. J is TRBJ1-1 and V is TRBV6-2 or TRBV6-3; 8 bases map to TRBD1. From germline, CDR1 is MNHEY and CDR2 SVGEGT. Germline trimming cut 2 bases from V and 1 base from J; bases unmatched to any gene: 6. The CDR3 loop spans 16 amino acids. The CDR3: CASSYTTGGTNTEAFF. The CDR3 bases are TGTGCCAGCAGTTACACAACAGGGGGGACGAACACTGAAGCTTTCTTT.

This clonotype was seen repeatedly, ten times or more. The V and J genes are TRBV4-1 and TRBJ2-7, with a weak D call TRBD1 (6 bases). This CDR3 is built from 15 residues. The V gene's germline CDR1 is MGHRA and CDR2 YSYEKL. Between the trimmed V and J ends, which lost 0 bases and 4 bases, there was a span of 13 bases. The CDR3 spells CASSQESRGVYEQYF. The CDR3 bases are TGCGCCAGCAGCCAAGAGAGCAGGGGTGTTTACGAGCAGTACTTC.

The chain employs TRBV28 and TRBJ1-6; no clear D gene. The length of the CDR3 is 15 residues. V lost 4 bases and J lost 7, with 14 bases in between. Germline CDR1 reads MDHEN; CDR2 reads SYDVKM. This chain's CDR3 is CASSSDVYPNSPLHF. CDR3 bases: TGTGCCAGCAGTTCGGACGTCTATCCAAATTCACCCCTCCACTTT. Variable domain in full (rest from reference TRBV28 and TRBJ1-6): DVKVTQSSRYLVKRTGEKVFLECVQDMDHENMFWYRQDPGLGLRLIYFSYDVKMKEKGDIPEGYSVSREKKERFSLILESASTNQTSMYLCASSSDVYPNSPLHFGNGTRLTVT.

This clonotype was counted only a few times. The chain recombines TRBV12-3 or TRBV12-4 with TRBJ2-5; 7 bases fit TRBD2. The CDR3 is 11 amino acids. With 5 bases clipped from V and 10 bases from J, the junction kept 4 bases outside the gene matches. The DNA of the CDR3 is TGTGCCAGCAGTCTAAGCGGGGACCAGTACTTC. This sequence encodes CASSLSGDQYF.

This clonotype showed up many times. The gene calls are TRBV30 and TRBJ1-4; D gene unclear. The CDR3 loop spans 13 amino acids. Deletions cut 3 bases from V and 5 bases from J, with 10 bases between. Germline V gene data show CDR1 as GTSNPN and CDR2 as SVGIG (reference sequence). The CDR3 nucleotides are TGTGCCTGGAGGGTGTCTATGAATGAAAAACTGTTTTTT. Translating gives CAWRVSMNEKLFF.

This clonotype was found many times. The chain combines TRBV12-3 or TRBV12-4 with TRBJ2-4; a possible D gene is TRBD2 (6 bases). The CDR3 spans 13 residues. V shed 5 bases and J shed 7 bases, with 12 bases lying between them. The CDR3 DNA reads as TGTGCCAGCAGTCGAAGGGCGGGGAACATTCAGTACTTC. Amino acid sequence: CASSRRAGNIQYF.

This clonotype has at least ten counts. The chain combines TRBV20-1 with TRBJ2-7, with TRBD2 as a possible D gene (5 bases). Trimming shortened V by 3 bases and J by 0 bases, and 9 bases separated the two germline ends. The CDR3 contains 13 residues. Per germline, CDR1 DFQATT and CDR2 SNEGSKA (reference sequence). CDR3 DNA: TGCAGTGCTAGTCGAGCGGCCTCCTACGAGCAGTACTTC. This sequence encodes CSASRAASYEQYF.

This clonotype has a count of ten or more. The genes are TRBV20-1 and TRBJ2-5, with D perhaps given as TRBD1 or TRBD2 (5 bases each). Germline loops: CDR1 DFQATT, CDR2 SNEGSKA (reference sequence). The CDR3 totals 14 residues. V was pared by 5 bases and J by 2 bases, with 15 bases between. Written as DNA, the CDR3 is TGCAGTGCTCTAGAGGATGAGGGGCAAGAGACCCAGTACTTC. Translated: CSALEDEGQETQYF.

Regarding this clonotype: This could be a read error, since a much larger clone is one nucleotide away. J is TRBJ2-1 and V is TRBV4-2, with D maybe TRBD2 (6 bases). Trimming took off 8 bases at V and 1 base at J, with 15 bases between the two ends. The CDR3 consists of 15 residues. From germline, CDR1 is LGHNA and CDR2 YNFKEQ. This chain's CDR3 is CASGSRDLSYNEQFF. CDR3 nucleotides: TGTGCCAGCGGCTCCCGGGACTTGTCCTACAATGAGCAGTTCTTC.

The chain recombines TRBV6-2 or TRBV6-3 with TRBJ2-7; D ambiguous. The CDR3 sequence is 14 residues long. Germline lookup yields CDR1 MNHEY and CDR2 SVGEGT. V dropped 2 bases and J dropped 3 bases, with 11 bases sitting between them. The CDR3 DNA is TGTGCCAGCAGTTACGTCCAGTCCCACTACGAGCAGTACTTC. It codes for CASSYVQSHYEQYF.

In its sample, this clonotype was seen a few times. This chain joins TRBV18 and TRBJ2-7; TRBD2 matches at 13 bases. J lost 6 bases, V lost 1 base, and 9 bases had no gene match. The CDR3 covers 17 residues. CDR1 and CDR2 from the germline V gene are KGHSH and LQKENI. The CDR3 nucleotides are TGTGCCAGCTCACCACGAGGCACTAGCGGGAGGGTAAGCGAGCAGTACTTC. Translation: CASSPRGTSGRVSEQYF.

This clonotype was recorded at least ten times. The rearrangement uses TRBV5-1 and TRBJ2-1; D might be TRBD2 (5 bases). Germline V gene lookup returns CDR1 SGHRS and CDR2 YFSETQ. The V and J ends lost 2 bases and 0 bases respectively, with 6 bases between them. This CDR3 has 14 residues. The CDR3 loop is CASSFRDSYNEQFF. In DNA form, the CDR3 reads TGCGCCAGCAGCTTCCGGGACTCCTACAATGAGCAGTTCTTC.

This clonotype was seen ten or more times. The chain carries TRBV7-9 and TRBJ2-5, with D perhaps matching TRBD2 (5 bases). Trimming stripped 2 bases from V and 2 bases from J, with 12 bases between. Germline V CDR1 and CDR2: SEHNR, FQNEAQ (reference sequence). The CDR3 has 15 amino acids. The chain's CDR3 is CASSLYGGPQETQYF. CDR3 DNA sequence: TGTGCCAGCAGCTTATACGGAGGCCCGCAAGAGACCCAGTACTTC.

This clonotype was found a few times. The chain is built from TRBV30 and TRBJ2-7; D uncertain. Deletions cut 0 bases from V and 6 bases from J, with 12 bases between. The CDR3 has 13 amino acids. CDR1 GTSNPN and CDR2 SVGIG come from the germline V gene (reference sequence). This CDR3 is CAWSVVRNGEQYF. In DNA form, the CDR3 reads TGTGCCTGGAGTGTCGTTAGGAACGGCGAGCAGTACTTC.

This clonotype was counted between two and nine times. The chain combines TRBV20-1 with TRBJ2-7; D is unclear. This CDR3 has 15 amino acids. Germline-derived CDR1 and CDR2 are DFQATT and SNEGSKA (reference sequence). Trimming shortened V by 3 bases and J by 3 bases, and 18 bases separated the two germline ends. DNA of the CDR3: TGCAGTGCTAGGATCTCTTCCGAAGGTATCTACGAGCAGTACTTC. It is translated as CSARISSEGIYEQYF.

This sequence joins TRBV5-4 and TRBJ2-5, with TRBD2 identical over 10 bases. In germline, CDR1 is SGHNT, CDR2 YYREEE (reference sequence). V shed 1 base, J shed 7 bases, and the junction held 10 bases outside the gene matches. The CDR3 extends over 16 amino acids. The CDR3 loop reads CASSLSSSGSGGTQYF. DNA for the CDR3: TGTGCCAGCAGCTTGTCATCTAGCGGGAGTGGGGGGACCCAGTACTTC.